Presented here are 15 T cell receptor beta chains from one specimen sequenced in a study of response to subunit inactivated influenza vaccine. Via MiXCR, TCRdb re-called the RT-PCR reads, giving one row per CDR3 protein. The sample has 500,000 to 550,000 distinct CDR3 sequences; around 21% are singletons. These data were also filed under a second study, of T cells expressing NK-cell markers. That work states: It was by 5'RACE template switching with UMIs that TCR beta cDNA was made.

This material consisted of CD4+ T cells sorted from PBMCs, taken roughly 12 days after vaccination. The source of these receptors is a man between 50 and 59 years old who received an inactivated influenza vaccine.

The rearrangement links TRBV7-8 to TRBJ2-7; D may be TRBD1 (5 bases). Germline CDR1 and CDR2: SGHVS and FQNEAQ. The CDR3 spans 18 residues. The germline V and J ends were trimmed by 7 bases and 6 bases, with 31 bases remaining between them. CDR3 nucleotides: TGTGCCAGCACCTCGTCGGCGAACCTATTCATTAGGGGAATCGAGCAGTACTTC. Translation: CASTSSANLFIRGIEQYF.

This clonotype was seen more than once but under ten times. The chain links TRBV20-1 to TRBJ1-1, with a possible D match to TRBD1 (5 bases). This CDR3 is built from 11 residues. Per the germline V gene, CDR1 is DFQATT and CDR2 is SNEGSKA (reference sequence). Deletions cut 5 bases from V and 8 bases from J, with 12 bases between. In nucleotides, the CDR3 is TGCAGTGCTTCAAGACAGACCGAAGCTTTCTTT. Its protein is CSASRQTEAFF.

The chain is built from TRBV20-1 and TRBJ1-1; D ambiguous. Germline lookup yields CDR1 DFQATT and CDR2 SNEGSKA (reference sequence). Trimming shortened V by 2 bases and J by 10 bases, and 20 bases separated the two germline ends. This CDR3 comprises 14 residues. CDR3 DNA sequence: TGCAGTGCTAGACCTTTGGACCCGGCACTTGGAGCTTTCTTT. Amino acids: CSARPLDPALGAFF.

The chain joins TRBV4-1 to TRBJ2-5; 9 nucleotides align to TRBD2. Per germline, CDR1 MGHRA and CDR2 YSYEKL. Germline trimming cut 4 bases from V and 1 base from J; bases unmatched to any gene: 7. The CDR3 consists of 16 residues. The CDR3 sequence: CASSLTTSGPQETQYF. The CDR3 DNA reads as TGCGCCAGCAGCCTCACGACTAGCGGACCCCAAGAGACCCAGTACTTC.

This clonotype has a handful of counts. The CDR3 protein is CASSSARVSYEQYF. The CDR3 nucleotides read TGTGCCAGCAGCTCTGCCCGGGTCTCCTACGAGCAGTACTTC. The V call is TRBV7-9, the J call TRBJ2-7; D is undetermined. V lost 4 bases, J lost 0 bases, and 10 bases lay in between. CDR3 length: 14 amino acids. CDR1 is SEHNR and CDR2 is FQNEAQ in the germline V gene (reference sequence).

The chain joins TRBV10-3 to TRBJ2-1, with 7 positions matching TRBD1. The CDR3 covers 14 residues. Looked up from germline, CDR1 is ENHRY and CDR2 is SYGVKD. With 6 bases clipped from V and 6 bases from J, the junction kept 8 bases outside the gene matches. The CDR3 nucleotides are TGTGCCATCAGCGGACAGGAGAGGGGCAATGAGCAGTTCTTC. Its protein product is CAISGQERGNEQFF.

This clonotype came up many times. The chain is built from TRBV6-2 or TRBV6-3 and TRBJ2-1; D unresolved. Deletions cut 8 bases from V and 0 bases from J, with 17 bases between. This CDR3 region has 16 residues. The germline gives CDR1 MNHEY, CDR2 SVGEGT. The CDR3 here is CASSESAARSYNEQFF. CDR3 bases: TGTGCCAGCTCCGAGTCCGCAGCACGCTCCTACAATGAGCAGTTCTTC.

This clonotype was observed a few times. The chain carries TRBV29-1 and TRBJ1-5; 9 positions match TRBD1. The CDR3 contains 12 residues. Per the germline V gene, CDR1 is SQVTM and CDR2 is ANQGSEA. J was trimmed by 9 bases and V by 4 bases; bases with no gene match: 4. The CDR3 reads CSVGDRERPQHF. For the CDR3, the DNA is TGCAGCGTTGGGGACAGGGAACGGCCCCAGCATTTT.

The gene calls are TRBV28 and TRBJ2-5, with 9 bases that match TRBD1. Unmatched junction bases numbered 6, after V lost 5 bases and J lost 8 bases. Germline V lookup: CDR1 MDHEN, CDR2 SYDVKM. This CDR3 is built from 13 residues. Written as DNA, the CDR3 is TGTGCCAGCAGTCATGGGGACAGGGAAACCCAGTACTTC. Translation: CASSHGDRETQYF.

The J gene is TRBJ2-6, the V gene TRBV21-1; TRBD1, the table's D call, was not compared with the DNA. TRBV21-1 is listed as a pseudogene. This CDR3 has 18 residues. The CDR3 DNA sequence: TGTGCCAGCAGCAAAGCTGCCAGGGGGTACTCTGGGGCCAACGTCCTGACTTTC. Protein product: CASSKAARGYSGANVLTF.

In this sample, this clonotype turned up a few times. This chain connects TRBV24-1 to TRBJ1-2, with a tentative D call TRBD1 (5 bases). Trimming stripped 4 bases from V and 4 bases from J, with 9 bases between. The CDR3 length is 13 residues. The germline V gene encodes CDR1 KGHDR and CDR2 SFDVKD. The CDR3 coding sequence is TGTGCCACCAGTGAAACAGGAGCCTATGGCTACACCTTC. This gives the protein CATSETGAYGYTF.

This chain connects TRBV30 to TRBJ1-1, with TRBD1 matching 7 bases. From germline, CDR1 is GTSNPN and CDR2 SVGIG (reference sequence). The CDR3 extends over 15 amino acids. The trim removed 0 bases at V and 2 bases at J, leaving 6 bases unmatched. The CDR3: CAWSVLGTANTEAFF. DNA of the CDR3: TGTGCCTGGAGTGTACTTGGGACAGCAAACACTGAAGCTTTCTTT. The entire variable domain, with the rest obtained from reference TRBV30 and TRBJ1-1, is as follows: SQTIHQWPATLVQPVGSPLSLECTVEGTSNPNLYWYRQAAGRGLQLLFYSVGIGQISSEVPQNLSASRPQDRQFILSSKKLLLSDSGFYLCAWSVLGTANTEAFFGQGTRLTVV.

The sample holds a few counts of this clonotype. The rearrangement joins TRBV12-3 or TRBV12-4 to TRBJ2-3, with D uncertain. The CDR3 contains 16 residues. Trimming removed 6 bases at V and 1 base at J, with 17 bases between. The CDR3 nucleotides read TGTGCCAGCAGCCCGAGGACGTCGCCTGGCACAGATACGCAGTATTTT. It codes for CASSPRTSPGTDTQYF.

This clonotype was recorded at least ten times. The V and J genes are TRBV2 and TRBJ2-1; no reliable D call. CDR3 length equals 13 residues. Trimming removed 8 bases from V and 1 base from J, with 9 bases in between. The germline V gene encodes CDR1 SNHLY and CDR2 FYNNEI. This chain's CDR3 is CASSRNSYNEQFF. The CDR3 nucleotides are TGTGCCAGCTCGCGCAATTCCTACAATGAGCAGTTCTTC. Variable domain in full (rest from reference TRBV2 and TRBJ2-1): EPEVTQTPSHQVTQMGQEVILRCVPISNHLYFYWYRQILGQKVEFLVSFYNNEISEKSEIFDDQFSVERPDGSNFTLKIRSTKLEDSAMYFCASSRNSYNEQFFGPGTRLTVL.

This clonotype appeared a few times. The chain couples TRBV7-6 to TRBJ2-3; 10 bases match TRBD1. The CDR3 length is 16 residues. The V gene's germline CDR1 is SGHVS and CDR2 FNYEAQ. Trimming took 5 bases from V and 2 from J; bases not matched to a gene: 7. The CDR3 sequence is CASSERTGGVTDTQYF. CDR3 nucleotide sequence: TGTGCCAGCAGCGAAAGGACAGGGGGTGTCACAGATACGCAGTATTTT.